This TCR beta chain appears in the sequencing data of a study of T-cell memory formation after mild COVID-19. Employing constant-segment primers, 5'RACE generated TCR alpha and TCR beta cDNA libraries bearing sample barcodes and UMIs. MiXCR, applied by TCRdb to the 5' RACE reads, yields one record per CDR3 protein. The repertoire holds roughly 500,000 distinct CDR3 sequences, with 20% as singletons. Broader study findings: Some SARS-CoV-2-responding clones were already detected in memory before infection. Day 37-peaking second-wave clones had unconfirmed SARS-CoV-2 specificity. A second wave expanding day 15 to 37 was CD4+-biased; contracting clones were balanced.

This clonotype was recorded a few times. The antigen is unknown. The sequencing input was PBMCs or a T cell subset sorted from them (not recorded which). The TCR originated in an adult woman who had mild COVID-19 (a few samples of this study predate the infection). Cell type and time point are not known.

This chain's CDR3 is CASRPGQYQETQYF. Written as DNA, the CDR3 is TGTGCCAGCAGACCGGGACAGTACCAAGAGACCCAGTACTTC. The chain has TRBV6-5 and TRBJ2-5, with 7 bases matching TRBD1. The CDR3 is 14 residues long. Per the germline V gene, CDR1 is MNHEY and CDR2 is SVGAGI. The V and J ends lost 6 bases and 0 bases, in that order; junction bases with no gene match: 4.